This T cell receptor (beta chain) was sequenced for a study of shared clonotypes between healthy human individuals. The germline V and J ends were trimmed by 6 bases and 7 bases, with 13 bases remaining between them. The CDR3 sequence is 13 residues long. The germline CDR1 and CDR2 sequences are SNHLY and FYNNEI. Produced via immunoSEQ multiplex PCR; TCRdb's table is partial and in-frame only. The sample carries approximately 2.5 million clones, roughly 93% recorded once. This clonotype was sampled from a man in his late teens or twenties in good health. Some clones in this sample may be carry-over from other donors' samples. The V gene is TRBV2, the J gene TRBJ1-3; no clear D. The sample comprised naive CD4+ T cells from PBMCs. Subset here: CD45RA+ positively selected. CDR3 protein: CASSAIERNTIYF. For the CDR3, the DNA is TGTGCCAGCAGCGCCATTGAGAGGAACACCATATATTTT. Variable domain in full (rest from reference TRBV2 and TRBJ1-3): EPEVTQTPSHQVTQMGQEVILRCVPISNHLYFYWYRQILGQKVEFLVSFYNNEISEKSEIFDDQFSVERPDGSNFTLKIRSTKLEDSAMYFCASSAIERNTIYFGEGSWLTVV.